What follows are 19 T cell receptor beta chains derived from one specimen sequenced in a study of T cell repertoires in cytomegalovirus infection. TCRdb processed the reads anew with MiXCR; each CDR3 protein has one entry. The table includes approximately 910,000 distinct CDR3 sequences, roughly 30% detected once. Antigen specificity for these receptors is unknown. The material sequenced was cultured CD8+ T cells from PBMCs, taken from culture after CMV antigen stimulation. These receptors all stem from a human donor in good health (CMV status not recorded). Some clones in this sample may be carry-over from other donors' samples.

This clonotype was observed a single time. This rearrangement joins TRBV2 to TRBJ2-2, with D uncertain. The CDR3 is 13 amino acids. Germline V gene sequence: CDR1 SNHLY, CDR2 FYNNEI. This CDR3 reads CLQHKGNTGELFF. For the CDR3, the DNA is TGTCTGCAGCACAAGGGAAACACCGGGGAGCTGTTTTTT.

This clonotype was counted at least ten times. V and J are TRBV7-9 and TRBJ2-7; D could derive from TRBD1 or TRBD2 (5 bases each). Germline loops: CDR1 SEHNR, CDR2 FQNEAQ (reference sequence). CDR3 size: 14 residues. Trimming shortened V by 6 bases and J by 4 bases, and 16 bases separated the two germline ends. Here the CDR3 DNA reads TGTGCCAGCAGTCCTCCGGGGCGCAGGTACGAGCAGTACTTC. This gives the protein CASSPPGRRYEQYF.

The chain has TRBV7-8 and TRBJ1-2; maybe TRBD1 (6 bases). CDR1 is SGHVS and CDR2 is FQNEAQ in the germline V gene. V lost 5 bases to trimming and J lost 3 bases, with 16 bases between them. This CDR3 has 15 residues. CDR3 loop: CASSPLRNRDYGYTF. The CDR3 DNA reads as TGTGCCAGCAGCCCCCTTAGGAACAGGGACTATGGCTACACCTTC.

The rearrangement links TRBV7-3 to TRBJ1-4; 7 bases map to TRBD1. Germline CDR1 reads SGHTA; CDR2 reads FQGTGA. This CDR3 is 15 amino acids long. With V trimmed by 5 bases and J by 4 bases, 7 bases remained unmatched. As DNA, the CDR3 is TGTGCCAGCAGCACCCCCCGGGACAGTAATGAAAAACTGTTTTTT. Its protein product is CASSTPRDSNEKLFF.

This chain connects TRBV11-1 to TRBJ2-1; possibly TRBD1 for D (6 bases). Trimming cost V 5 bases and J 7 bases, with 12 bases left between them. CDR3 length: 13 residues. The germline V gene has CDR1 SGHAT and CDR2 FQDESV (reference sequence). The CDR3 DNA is TGTGCCAGCAGCCACACAGGGTTGAATGAGCAGTTCTTC. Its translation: CASSHTGLNEQFF.

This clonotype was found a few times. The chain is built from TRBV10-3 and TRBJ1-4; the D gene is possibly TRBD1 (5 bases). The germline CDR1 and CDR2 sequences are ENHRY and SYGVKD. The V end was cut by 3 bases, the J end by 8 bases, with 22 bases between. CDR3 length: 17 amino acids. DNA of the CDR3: TGTGCCATCAGTGAACGTGGGGGGGGGGATTTTTGCGAAAAACTGTTTTTT. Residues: CAISERGGGDFCEKLFF.

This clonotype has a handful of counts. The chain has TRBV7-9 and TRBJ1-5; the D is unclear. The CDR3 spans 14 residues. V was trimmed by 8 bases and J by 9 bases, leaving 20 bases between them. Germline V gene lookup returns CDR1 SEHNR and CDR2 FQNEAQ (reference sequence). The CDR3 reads CASALPGKLRPQHF. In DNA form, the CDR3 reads TGTGCCAGCGCCCTCCCTGGAAAATTGCGGCCCCAGCATTTT.

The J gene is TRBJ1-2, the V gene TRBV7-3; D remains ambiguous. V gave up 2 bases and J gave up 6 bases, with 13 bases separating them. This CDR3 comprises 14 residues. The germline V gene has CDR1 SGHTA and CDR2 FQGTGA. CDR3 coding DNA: TGTGCCAGCAGCTTACTCCCTTCTTTTAATGGCTACACCTTC. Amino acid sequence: CASSLLPSFNGYTF. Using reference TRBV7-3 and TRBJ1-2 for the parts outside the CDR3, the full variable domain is GAGVSQTPSNKVTEKGKYVELRCDPISGHTALYWYRQSLGQGPEFLIYFQGTGAADDSGLPNDRFFAVRPEGSVSTLKIQRTERGDSAVYLCASSLLPSFNGYTFGSGTRLTVV.

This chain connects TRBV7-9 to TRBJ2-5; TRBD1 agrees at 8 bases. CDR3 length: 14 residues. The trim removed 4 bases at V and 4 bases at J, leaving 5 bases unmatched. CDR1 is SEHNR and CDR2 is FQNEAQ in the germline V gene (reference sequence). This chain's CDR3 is CASSSDRARETQYF. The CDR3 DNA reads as TGTGCCAGCAGCTCGGACAGGGCCCGAGAGACCCAGTACTTC.

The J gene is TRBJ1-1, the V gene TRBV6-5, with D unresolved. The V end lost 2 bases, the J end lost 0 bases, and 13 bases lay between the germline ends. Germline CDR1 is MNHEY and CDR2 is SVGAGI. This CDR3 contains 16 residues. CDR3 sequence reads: CASSYEWVGMNTEAFF. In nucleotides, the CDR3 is TGTGCCAGCAGTTACGAATGGGTCGGGATGAACACTGAAGCTTTCTTT.

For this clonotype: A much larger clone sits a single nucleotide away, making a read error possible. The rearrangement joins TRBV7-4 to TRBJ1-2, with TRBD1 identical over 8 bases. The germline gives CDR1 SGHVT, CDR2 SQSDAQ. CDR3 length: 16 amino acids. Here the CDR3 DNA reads TGTGTCAGCACCAATCACGAGGACAGGGAATTCTATGGCTACACCTTC. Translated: CVSTNHEDREFYGYTF.

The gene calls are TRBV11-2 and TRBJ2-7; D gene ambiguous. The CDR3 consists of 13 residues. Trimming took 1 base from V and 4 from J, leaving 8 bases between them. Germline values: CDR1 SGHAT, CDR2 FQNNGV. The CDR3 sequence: CASSLGVGYEQYF. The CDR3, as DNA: TGTGCCAGCAGCTTAGGGGTAGGGTACGAGCAGTACTTC.

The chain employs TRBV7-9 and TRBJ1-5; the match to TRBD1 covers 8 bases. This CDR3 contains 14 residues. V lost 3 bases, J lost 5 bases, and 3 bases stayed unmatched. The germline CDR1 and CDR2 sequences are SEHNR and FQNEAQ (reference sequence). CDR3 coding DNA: TGTGCCAGCAGCTTGACAGGGGCGGATCAGCCCCAGCATTTT. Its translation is CASSLTGADQPQHF. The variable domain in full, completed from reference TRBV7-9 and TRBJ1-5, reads DTGVSQNPRHKITKRGQNVTFRCDPISEHNRLYWYRQTLGQGPEFLTYFQNEAQLEKSRLLSDRFSAERPKGSFSTLEIQRTEQGDSAMYLCASSLTGADQPQHFGDGTRLSIL.

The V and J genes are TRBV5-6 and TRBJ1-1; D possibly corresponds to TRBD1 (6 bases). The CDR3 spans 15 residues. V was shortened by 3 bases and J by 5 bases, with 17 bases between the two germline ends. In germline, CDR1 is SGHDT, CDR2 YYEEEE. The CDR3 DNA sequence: TGTGCCAGCAGCTACCCCCGTGGGGGCGGGACTGAAGCTTTCTTT. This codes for CASSYPRGGGTEAFF.

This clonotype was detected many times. The CDR3 spells CASSSQTSGGAEQFF. DNA for the CDR3: TGTGCCAGCAGCTCCCAGACTAGCGGGGGGGCTGAGCAGTTCTTC. J is TRBJ2-1 and V is TRBV7-2, with TRBD2 identical over 14 bases. This CDR3 contains 15 residues. After removal of 4 bases from V and 9 bases from J, the junction contained 5 bases not matched to a gene. CDR1 and CDR2 from the germline V gene are SGHTA and FQGNSA.

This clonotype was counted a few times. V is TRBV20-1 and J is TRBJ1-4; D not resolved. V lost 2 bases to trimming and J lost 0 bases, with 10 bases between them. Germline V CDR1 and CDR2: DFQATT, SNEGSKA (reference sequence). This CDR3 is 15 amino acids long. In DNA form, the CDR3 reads TGCAGTGCTAGACCGTACAGAGCAACTAATGAAAAACTGTTTTTT. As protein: CSARPYRATNEKLFF.

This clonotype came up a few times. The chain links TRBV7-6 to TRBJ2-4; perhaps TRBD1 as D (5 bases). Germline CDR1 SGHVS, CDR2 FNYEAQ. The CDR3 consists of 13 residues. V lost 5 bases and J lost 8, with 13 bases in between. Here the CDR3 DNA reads TGTGCCAGCAGCAGGACACCTGGGGACATTCAGTACTTC. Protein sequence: CASSRTPGDIQYF.

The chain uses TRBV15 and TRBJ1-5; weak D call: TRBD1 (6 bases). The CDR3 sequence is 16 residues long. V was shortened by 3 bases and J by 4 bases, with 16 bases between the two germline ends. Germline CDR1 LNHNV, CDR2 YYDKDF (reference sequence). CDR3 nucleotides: TGTGCCACCAGCAGTCCCGTCTGGACAGTAAATCAGCCCCAGCATTTT. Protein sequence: CATSSPVWTVNQPQHF.

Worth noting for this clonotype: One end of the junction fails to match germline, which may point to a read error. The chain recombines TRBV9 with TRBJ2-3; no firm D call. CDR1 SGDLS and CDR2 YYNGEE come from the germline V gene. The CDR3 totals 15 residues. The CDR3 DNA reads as TGTACCAGCAACGACCTCTCGGAAGTTACAGATACGCAGTATTTT. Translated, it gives CTSNDLSEVTDTQYF. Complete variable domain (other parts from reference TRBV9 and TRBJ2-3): DSGVTQTPKHLITATGQRVTLRCSPRSGDLSVYWYQQSLDQGLQFLIQYYNGEERAKGNILERFSAQQFPDLHSELNLSSLELGDSALYFCTSNDLSEVTDTQYFGPGTRLTVL.